Listed below are T cell receptor beta chains from one sample, sequenced in a study of blood T cells in healthy people across ages. TCRdb re-analysed the 5' RACE reads in MiXCR, keeping a single row per CDR3 protein. Of approximately 800,000 distinct CDR3 sequences listed, roughly 60% were seen once; the top ten hold roughly 20%. What was sequenced was blood. The receptors shown here come from a young man in good health. Both conserved end residues are part of each CDR3. The order of the fields is D gene, V gene, J gene, clone size, CDR3 protein, CDR3 DNA. The D gene is left open where the match is weak. Expanded clones are given a class, and other clones once, few, many or no size at all.

TRBD2	TRBV19	TRBJ2-7	-	CASSKSGTSGDYEQYF	TGTGCCAGTAGTAAATCCGGGACTAGCGGAGACTACGAGCAGTACTTC
TRBD2	TRBV5-6	TRBJ2-7	few	CASSLDGWTRKYEQYF	TGTGCCAGCAGCTTGGACGGATGGACTAGGAAGTACGAGCAGTACTTC
-	TRBV29-1	TRBJ2-3	many	CSVESGADTQYF	TGCAGCGTTGAATCGGGTGCAGATACGCAGTATTTT
-	TRBV15	TRBJ2-5	few	CATSLGPKETQYF	TGTGCCACCAGCCTAGGTCCTAAAGAGACCCAGTACTTC
-	TRBV20-1	TRBJ2-7	many	CSALGLFTYEQYF	TGCAGTGCTCTAGGACTTTTCACCTACGAGCAGTACTTC
TRBD2	TRBV7-6	TRBJ2-3	few	CASSRSGSTSTDTQYF	TGTGCCAGCAGTCGTAGCGGGAGCACTAGCACAGATACGCAGTATTTT
-	TRBV28	TRBJ2-4	few	CASVPGGRRDIQYF	TGTGCCAGCGTGCCCGGAGGGCGTAGGGACATTCAGTACTTC
TRBD1	TRBV6-5	TRBJ1-1	many	CASGTGGLSTEAFF	TGTGCCAGCGGGACAGGGGGTTTAAGCACTGAAGCTTTCTTT
TRBD2	TRBV20-1	TRBJ2-1	-	CSAQGLAEMTGQFF	TGCAGTGCCCAGGGACTAGCAGAAATGACTGGGCAGTTCTTC
-	TRBV29-1	TRBJ1-2	-	CSVWSKDMGYGYTF	TGCAGCGTGTGGTCGAAGGATATGGGCTATGGCTACACCTTC
TRBD1	TRBV19	TRBJ1-2	-	CASSPQGTANYGYTF	TGTGCCAGTAGCCCCCAGGGGACAGCTAACTATGGCTACACCTTC
-	TRBV5-4	TRBJ2-7	once	CAFGDKRTYEQYF	TGTGCCTTCGGGGACAAGAGAACCTACGAGCAGTACTTC
TRBD1	TRBV20-1	TRBJ1-1	-	CSAKRQGSGLVVEAFF	TGCAGTGCTAAGAGACAGGGATCGGGACTTGTCGTTGAAGCTTTCTTT
-	TRBV25-1	TRBJ2-5	-	CASTAGYPSGTQYF	TGTGCCAGTACCGCGGGATACCCGTCCGGGACCCAGTACTTC
-	TRBV20-1	TRBJ2-7	few	CSARAPDMYEQYF	TGCAGTGCTAGAGCCCCGGACATGTACGAGCAGTACTTC
TRBD2	TRBV6-5	TRBJ2-7	once	CASSHTSGKNIRYF	TGTGCCAGCAGCCATACTAGCGGTAAAAACATTCGGTACTTC
TRBD1	TRBV29-1	TRBJ2-5	few	CSVDHRQGETQYF	TGCAGCGTTGATCACCGACAGGGGGAGACCCAGTACTTC
-	TRBV6-5	TRBJ2-7	-	CASSSISRRPASYEQYF	TGTGCCAGCAGTTCAATATCCCGGCGACCAGCGTCCTACGAGCAGTACTTC
TRBD1	TRBV30	TRBJ1-2	-	CAWSVGTGSYGYTF	TGTGCCTGGAGTGTGGGGACAGGGTCTTATGGCTACACCTTC
-	TRBV6-2/TRBV6-3	TRBJ1-1	few	CASSRATEAFF	TGTGCCAGCAGTAGGGCCACTGAAGCTTTCTTT
-	TRBV27	TRBJ2-3	few	CASSLGQPFTDTQYF	TGTGCCAGCAGTTTGGGCCAACCATTTACAGATACGCAGTATTTT
TRBD2	TRBV4-1	TRBJ2-1	-	CASSGLAGVHNEQFF	TGCGCCAGCAGCGGACTAGCGGGGGTTCACAATGAGCAGTTCTTC
TRBD2	TRBV10-1	TRBJ2-5	-	CASSSSGEETQYF	TGCGCCAGCAGCTCTAGCGGGGAAGAGACCCAGTACTTC
TRBD1	TRBV7-9	TRBJ2-7	-	CASSLADRGFYEQYF	TGTGCCAGCAGCTTAGCCGACAGGGGGTTTTACGAGCAGTACTTC
-	TRBV15	TRBJ2-7	-	CATSREPLGVEAQYF	TGTGCCACCAGCAGGGAACCTCTGGGCGTGGAGGCCCAGTACTTC
TRBD2	TRBV4-2	TRBJ2-7	-	CASSQELGLAGGEQYF	TGTGCCAGCAGCCAGGAGTTAGGGCTAGCGGGAGGGGAGCAGTACTTC
-	TRBV29-1	TRBJ1-2	few	CSVIKGRNRYGYTF	TGCAGCGTTATTAAGGGGCGAAATCGCTATGGCTACACCTTC